This TCR beta chain came from a study of identical twins. Study-level findings and limits: Cord blood beta clonotypes present at high abundance carried fewer insertions; no such pattern appeared in memory repertoires. A partial confounding effect on zero-insertion analyses could come from invariant MAIT and iNKT cells.

CDR1 and CDR2 from the germline V gene are LNHDA and SQIVND (reference sequence). V lost 7 bases and J 1 base, leaving 11 bases between the germline ends. The length of the CDR3 is 15 residues. Comments on this clonotype: Its specificity is unknown.

Unique molecular identifiers were present on cDNA, and template switching added a universal primer site. TCRdb processed the 5' RACE reads anew with MiXCR; each CDR3 protein has one entry. The repertoire holds approximately 300,000 distinct CDR3 sequences, just under 9.5% seen once, with roughly 6.8% in the top ten. Separately, the same data were catalogued under a study of yellow fever vaccine responses in identical twins.

The clonotype comes from a woman between 18 and 30 years old in good health. The V and J genes are TRBV19 and TRBJ2-6, with D unclear. The source material was CD8+ T cells sorted from blood. Here the CDR3 DNA reads TGTGCCAGTACCCTAGACATATCTGGGGCCAACGTCCTGACTTTC. It is translated as CASTLDISGANVLTF.